This T cell receptor beta chain was identified in a study of blood T cell repertoires in COVID-19. Study-level background: Sites across the United States, Italy and Spain contributed samples from acute and convalescent COVID-19.

This table comes from immunoSEQ multiplex PCR, and its TCRdb copy is limited to in-frame clones, with some not included. The sample records roughly 100,000 clones, over 60% being singletons. The CDR3 is 15 residues long. V dropped 10 bases and J dropped 4; count of bases not matched to a gene: 12. Looked up from germline, CDR1 is MNHEY and CDR2 is SVGAGI. During active infection, Seattle patients enrolled and were then monitored through disease. Sequenced input: peripheral blood. This sequence was found in a man older than 75 with COVID-19, enrolled during active disease. The gene calls are TRBV6-5 and TRBJ2-5; 10 nucleotides line up with TRBD2. CDR3: CAIQREGLAGETQYF. For the CDR3, the DNA is TGTGCCATTCAGCGGGAGGGCCTGGCTGGAGAGACCCAGTACTTC.